This entry lists 18 T cell receptor beta chains sequenced from one sample in a study of identical twins. TCRdb re-called the 5' RACE reads with MiXCR, one entry per CDR3 protein. The table has around 670,000 distinct CDR3 sequences, around 6.1% seen once. Sequencing used naive T cells sorted from blood. These receptor sequences come from a young man in good health.

This clonotype was seen at least ten times. This chain's CDR3 is CSASPQTSGRAQDNEQFF. CDR3 sequence (DNA): TGCAGTGCTAGTCCACAGACTAGCGGGAGGGCTCAAGACAATGAGCAGTTCTTC. V and J are TRBV20-1 and TRBJ2-1; 14 positions match TRBD2. This CDR3 is built from 18 residues. Germline loops: CDR1 DFQATT, CDR2 SNEGSKA (reference sequence). Trimming cost V 3 bases and J 5 bases; bases outside gene matches: 12.

This clonotype showed up many times. The CDR3 DNA reads TGTGCCAGCAGCACACCGGGTGTCTCCTACAATGAGCAGTTCTTC. This codes for CASSTPGVSYNEQFF. The chain recombines TRBV7-9 with TRBJ2-1; D is unresolved. This CDR3 has 15 amino acids. V was trimmed by 5 bases and J by 0 bases, leaving 11 bases between them. Germline V gene lookup returns CDR1 SEHNR and CDR2 FQNEAQ (reference sequence).

The chain is built from TRBV6-5 and TRBJ2-2; 11 nucleotides agree with TRBD2. The junction had 6 bases not matched to a gene; V was cut back by 5 bases and J by 4 bases. The length of the CDR3 is 16 residues. Germline V gene sequence: CDR1 MNHEY, CDR2 SVGAGI. In nucleotides, the CDR3 is TGTGCCAGCAGTACACCCGGGACTAGCGGCACCGGGGAGCTGTTTTTT. Translating gives CASSTPGTSGTGELFF.

This clonotype was recorded many times. This chain connects TRBV24-1 to TRBJ2-6; D is perhaps TRBD1 (5 bases). In germline, CDR1 is KGHDR, CDR2 SFDVKD. Trimming left V 4 bases short and J 0 bases short, with 9 bases between. This CDR3 spans 16 amino acids. Written as DNA, the CDR3 is TGTGCCACCAGTGACCTAGACAGCTCTGGGGCCAACGTCCTGACTTTC. It yields the protein CATSDLDSSGANVLTF.

The chain combines TRBV7-7 with TRBJ2-5, with 9 bases fitting TRBD1. Germline loops: CDR1 SSHAT, CDR2 FNYEAQ (reference sequence). This CDR3 comprises 14 residues. The V segment lost 5 bases and the J segment 6 bases; nucleotides outside the gene matches: 7. CDR3 DNA sequence: TGTGCCAGCAGCCCAAAGGACAGGGGACAGACCCAGTACTTC. The encoded protein is CASSPKDRGQTQYF.

The V gene is TRBV15, the J gene TRBJ1-1; no clear D gene. CDR3 length: 14 amino acids. The germline V and J ends were trimmed by 0 bases and 7 bases, with 12 bases remaining between them. CDR1 and CDR2 from the germline V gene are LNHNV and YYDKDF (reference sequence). The DNA of the CDR3 is TGTGCCACCAGCAGAGACCGCGGGCGGTATGAAGCTTTCTTT. Amino acid sequence: CATSRDRGRYEAFF.

This rearrangement joins TRBV7-3 to TRBJ2-3, with 10 bases matching TRBD2. CDR1 SGHTA and CDR2 FQGTGA come from the germline V gene. The junction had 9 bases not matched to a gene; V was cut back by 4 bases and J by 2 bases. This CDR3 region has 17 residues. CDR3 DNA sequence: TGTGCCAGCAGCTCGAAAGCGGGAGGGCCTTTCACAGATACGCAGTATTTT. This gives the protein CASSSKAGGPFTDTQYF. Full variable domain (remainder filled in from reference TRBV7-3 and TRBJ2-3): GAGVSQTPSNKVTEKGKYVELRCDPISGHTALYWYRQSLGQGPEFLIYFQGTGAADDSGLPNDRFFAVRPEGSVSTLKIQRTERGDSAVYLCASSSKAGGPFTDTQYFGPGTRLTVL.

This clonotype came up a few times. This chain joins TRBV2 and TRBJ2-2; TRBD1 or TRBD2 may be the D gene (5 bases each). V lost 6 bases and J lost 0, with 17 bases in between. The CDR3 length is 17 residues. Looked up from germline, CDR1 is SNHLY and CDR2 is FYNNEI. CDR3 DNA sequence: TGTGCCAGCAGCTTCCAGGTCGGGGCGACGAACACCGGGGAGCTGTTTTTT. Amino acid sequence: CASSFQVGATNTGELFF.

This CDR3 is CASSLSSSVADTQYF. The CDR3, as DNA: TGTGCCAGCAGCTTGAGCTCTTCGGTCGCAGATACGCAGTATTTT. This chain connects TRBV7-9 to TRBJ2-3; no reliable D call. V was cut by 3 bases and J by 4 bases, with 14 bases left in between. CDR3 length: 15 amino acids. Germline V CDR1 and CDR2: SEHNR, FQNEAQ (reference sequence).

The table lists this clonotype with many counts. The chain uses TRBV12-3 or TRBV12-4 and TRBJ2-1; 13 positions match TRBD2. V trimming: 6 bases; J trimming: 7 bases; junction bases outside the gene matches: 9. The CDR3 is 16 amino acids. CDR3 loop: CASRRTSGRAINEQFF. The DNA for the CDR3 is TGTGCCAGCAGACGAACTAGCGGGAGGGCGATTAATGAGCAGTTCTTC.

This clonotype appeared many times. The CDR3 loop reads CASGTDSYNEQFF. CDR3 coding DNA: TGTGCCAGCGGGACCGATTCCTACAATGAGCAGTTCTTC. The V call is TRBV9, the J call TRBJ2-1; D possibly uses TRBD1 or TRBD2 (5 bases each). The CDR3 is 13 amino acids. Germline V CDR1 and CDR2: SGDLS, YYNGEE. V lost 7 bases to trimming and J lost 1 base, with 9 bases between them.

Of note for this clonotype: The junction differs from germline at one of its ends, possibly a read error. V is TRBV6-5 and J is TRBJ2-5, with TRBD1 matching over 10 bases. This CDR3 has 12 amino acids. Germline-derived CDR1 and CDR2 are MNHEY and SVGAGI. CDR3 in amino acids: CASYSPGTGAAF. CDR3 bases: TGTGCCTCTTACTCTCCCGGGACAGGGGCCGCCTTC.

The table lists this clonotype with a few counts. The rearrangement uses TRBV19 and TRBJ1-2; TRBD1 agrees at 7 bases. This CDR3 has 13 amino acids. J gave up 4 bases and V 3 bases, and 2 bases lay outside the gene matches. Germline-derived CDR1 and CDR2 are LNHDA and SQIVND (reference sequence). The CDR3 DNA reads as TGTGCCAGTAGTATGGGACAGAGCTATGGCTACACCTTC. This gives the protein CASSMGQSYGYTF.

In this sample, this clonotype turned up a few times. This sequence joins TRBV6-2 or TRBV6-3 and TRBJ2-1; 9 positions match TRBD1. The CDR3 has 16 amino acids. The germline CDR1 and CDR2 sequences are MNHEY and SVGEGT. V lost 3 bases and J lost 8; bases outside the gene matches: 11. This chain's CDR3 is CASSYGWDREVDEQFF. CDR3 sequence (DNA): TGTGCCAGCAGTTATGGTTGGGACAGGGAAGTCGATGAGCAGTTCTTC.

This clonotype was seen repeatedly, ten times or more. This chain uses TRBV7-3 with TRBJ2-3; the D is unclear. Germline values: CDR1 SGHTA, CDR2 FQGTGA. V was cut by 5 bases and J by 2 bases, with 8 bases left in between. The CDR3 has 13 residues. The CDR3 loop reads CASSRSHTDTQYF. CDR3 DNA: TGTGCCAGCAGCCGATCCCACACAGATACGCAGTATTTT. Supplemented by reference TRBV7-3 and TRBJ2-3, the full variable domain reads GAGVSQTPSNKVTEKGKYVELRCDPISGHTALYWYRQSLGQGPEFLIYFQGTGAADDSGLPNDRFFAVRPEGSVSTLKIQRTERGDSAVYLCASSRSHTDTQYFGPGTRLTVL.

This clonotype was seen many times. The chain carries TRBV6-1 and TRBJ1-1; TRBD1 might be the D (5 bases). The germline gives CDR1 MNHNS, CDR2 SASEGT. CDR3 length: 14 amino acids. V was clipped by 1 base and J by 0 bases, with 6 bases between them. The CDR3 coding sequence is TGTGCCAGCAGTGAAGGGGGCATGAACACTGAAGCTTTCTTT. Its translation is CASSEGGMNTEAFF.

This clonotype was picked up many times. This chain uses TRBV29-1 with TRBJ1-2; 9 positions match TRBD1. CDR1 and CDR2 (germline): SQVTM, ANQGSEA. The CDR3 is 13 amino acids. J gave up 1 base and V 7 bases, and 4 bases lay outside the gene matches. CDR3 sequence reads: CSAQGADNYGYTF. CDR3 nucleotide sequence: TGCAGCGCACAGGGGGCCGATAACTATGGCTACACCTTC.

Many counts were recorded for this clonotype. The chain links TRBV11-2 to TRBJ2-4; 11 bases are a match to TRBD2. The CDR3 spans 15 residues. CDR1 is SGHAT and CDR2 is FQNNGV in the germline V gene. V lost 7 bases and J lost 8; bases outside the gene matches: 10. CDR3 region: CASTPVTSGNHIQYF. The CDR3 DNA sequence: TGTGCCAGCACCCCGGTGACTAGCGGGAACCACATTCAGTACTTC.